The sequence of this T cell receptor (beta chain) was determined in a study of blood T cell repertoires in COVID-19 (dated by TCRdb to 2019 to 2021). Study-wide context: Collaborator samples came from the United States, Italy and Spain and covered acute and convalescent phases of COVID-19. Deeply sampled blood TCRbeta repertoires from subjects exposed to, actively infected with, or recovered from COVID-19 were included in the dataset. The repertoires were made available in a free public database intended to serve as a resource for research on the immune response to SARS-CoV-2. The prospective study material was composed of cDNA or gDNA derived from T cells, B-cell-depleted T cells, or PBMCs. HLA class I and class II types, where available, came from metadata supplied by the sample provider rather than from assay-based typing. Nearly every sample came with metadata listing a de-identified subject ID, COVID-19 status, age in years and sex. Samples came from the ongoing ImmuneRACE study (first 160 participants) plus 1,254 subjects from 6 global collaborators.

Note on this clone: Its antigen remains unidentified. Nothing much larger sits one base from this clone, and base qualities are not available.

The germline V gene gives CDR1 as MNHEY and CDR2 as SVGEGT. V ends up 2 bases short and J 5 bases short, with an unmatched junction base count of 7. The CDR3 contains 15 residues, cysteine and phenylalanine counted. Kept here is only the CDR3 DNA, which spans 45 bases and is read in frame from base 1. TCRbeta CDR3 regions were amplified from genomic DNA using the immunoSEQ Assay, a bias-controlled multiplex PCR. The paper's processing steps were these. The number of nucleated cells in each sample was estimated by amplification of reference gene primers within the assay. To quantify the absolute abundance of each unique TCRbeta CDR3 rearrangement, sequence reads were collapsed and filtered. For each sample, productive Simpson clonality was calculated as the square root of Simpson's diversity index across productive rearrangements. Drawn from immuneACCESS, this table holds only the in-frame rearrangements with V and J called that TCRdb kept. Clones are partly lost; checked studies trace under half to an unresolved V gene and leave the rest unexplained. The DNA gave D and trimming, while V, J and clone size come from that table. The sample profile shows approximately 260,000 clones; around 88% of them were found once. The ten largest make up 3.3% of the sample.

Participants in the prospective study were enrolled through a virtual design, were aged about 18 to 90 years, and lived in roughly 24 United States geographic areas. In the prospective study, cohorts were assigned on the basis of participant-reported clinical history obtained from a screening survey and a study questionnaire. Mobile phlebotomists in the prospective study collected whole blood, serum and a nasopharyngeal or oropharyngeal swab from every participant. Prospective study participants could optionally give additional blood draws and questionnaires over an approximately 2-month period. Before DNA extraction, prospective study blood samples were shipped either frozen or at room temperature. The investigation overall reported the following: The quantity of clinical and demographic metadata differed by source and by participant and was supplied without curation.

The source is a woman aged 35 to 49 with acute COVID-19. The receptor chain draws on TRBV6-2 or TRBV6-3 and TRBJ2-7, with 9 middle bases fitting TRBD2. The sequenced material came from PBMCs or T cells enriched from blood (not recorded which). The nucleotide sequence reads as follows: TGTGCCAGCAGTTACGGCGGGAGGGTACCGGACGAGCAGTACTTC. It encodes CASSYGGRVPDEQYF.